This entry is about one T cell receptor (beta chain). Reverse transcription of blood and skin TCR RNA was primed at alpha and beta constant regions. The SP2 primer and nested alpha and beta constant region primers amplified ligated cDNA in four rounds. TCRdb re-analysed the 5' RACE reads in MiXCR, keeping a single row per CDR3 protein. This table has approximately 27,000 distinct CDR3 sequences, roughly 25% appearing once. RNA was extracted from under 3 ml of whole blood of healthy adults. The library had UMIs added by 3' ligation of an oligonucleotide to TCR cDNA. The sample is drawn from a study of naive and memory T cell subsets. Trimming removed 0 bases from V and 7 bases from J; junction bases left unmatched: 9. Germline values: CDR1 ENHRY, CDR2 SYGVKD. The CDR3 sequence is 16 residues long.

V and J are TRBV10-3 and TRBJ1-5, with 7 bases that match TRBD1. This receptor was identified in a female donor in good health. In DNA form, the CDR3 reads TGTGCCATCAGTGAGTCCTCCTTGACAGGGCACCAGCCCCAGCATTTT. It translates to CAISESSLTGHQPQHF.